Presented here are 31 T cell receptor beta chains from one specimen sequenced in a study of T cell changes during pregnancy in multiple sclerosis. Method: immunoSEQ multiplex PCR; TCRdb's copy keeps in-frame clones and lacks some. Among 35,000 or so clones listed, approximately 89% were seen once. The starting material was CD4+ T cells from peripheral blood mononuclear cells, obtained after pregnancy. These TCRs come from a female donor in good health, enrolled as a control in a pregnancy study.

The V gene is TRBV9, the J gene TRBJ2-7, with TRBD2 identical over 9 bases. The CDR3 length is 14 residues. V shed 0 bases and J 3 bases; nucleotides not matched to a gene: 1. The V gene's germline CDR1 is SGDLS and CDR2 YYNGEE. CDR3 amino acids: CASSVGGGVYEQYF. The CDR3 nucleotides read TGTGCCAGCAGCGTAGGCGGGGGGGTCTACGAGCAGTACTTC.

The chain combines TRBV7-8 with TRBJ1-1; D is possibly TRBD1 (5 bases). The V end lost 2 bases, the J end lost 5 bases, and 12 bases lay between the germline ends. The CDR3 extends over 14 amino acids. The germline CDR1 and CDR2 sequences are SGHVS and FQNEAQ. The CDR3 DNA is TGTGCCAGCAGCTTACAGGGTGATGGGACTGAAGCTTTCTTT. Protein sequence: CASSLQGDGTEAFF.

The V and J genes are TRBV7-2 and TRBJ2-5, with D unresolved. CDR1 is SGHTA and CDR2 is FQGNSA in the germline V gene. There are 12 residues in the CDR3. The V end lost 5 bases, the J end lost 9 bases, and 13 bases lay between the germline ends. The CDR3 reads CASSPLTSSQYF. As DNA, the CDR3 is TGTGCCAGCAGCCCGCTCACATCGTCCCAGTACTTC. Using reference TRBV7-2 and TRBJ2-5 for the parts outside the CDR3, the full variable domain is GAGVSQSPSNKVTEKGKDVELRCDPISGHTALYWYRQSLGQGLEFLIYFQGNSAPDKSGLPSDRFSAERTGGSVSTLTIQRTQQEDSAVYLCASSPLTSSQYFGPGTRLLVL.

In this sample, this clone turned up once. The J gene is TRBJ1-4, the V gene TRBV9, with D maybe TRBD1 (5 bases). The V end was cut by 4 bases, the J end by 6 bases, with 13 bases between. Germline V lookup: CDR1 SGDLS, CDR2 YYNGEE. CDR3 length equals 14 residues. CDR3: CASSPRVNYEKLFF. The CDR3 nucleotides are TGTGCCAGCAGCCCCAGGGTGAACTATGAAAAACTGTTTTTT.

The CDR3 sequence: CASRPGGGDYGYTF. The CDR3, as DNA: TGCGCCAGCAGGCCAGGGGGCGGTGACTATGGCTACACCTTC. The V call is TRBV5-1, the J call TRBJ1-2, with TRBD1 identical over 8 bases. V shed 5 bases and J 3 bases; nucleotides not matched to a gene: 6. CDR1 and CDR2 from the germline V gene are SGHRS and YFSETQ. The CDR3 has 14 amino acids.

The rearrangement uses TRBV27 and TRBJ2-5, with TRBD1 matching 8 bases. This CDR3 has 17 residues. V shed 5 bases, J shed 4 bases, and the junction held 15 bases outside the gene matches. Germline V gene lookup returns CDR1 MNHEY and CDR2 SMNVEV (reference sequence). CDR3 protein: CASSPNDRGPEGETQYF. The DNA of the CDR3 is TGTGCCAGCAGTCCTAACGACAGGGGACCCGAGGGAGAGACCCAGTACTTC.

The V call is TRBV30, the J call TRBJ2-6; 8 bases line up with TRBD1. CDR1 is GTSNPN, CDR2 SVGIG, per germline (reference sequence). Trimming at V came to 0 bases and at J to 0 bases, leaving 7 bases not matched to a gene. This CDR3 contains 18 residues. CDR3 amino acids: CAWSVGGTGFSGANVLTF. DNA of the CDR3: TGTGCCTGGAGTGTGGGCGGGACAGGCTTCTCTGGGGCCAACGTCCTGACTTTC.

The CDR3 bases are TGCGCCAGCAGCTTGCTTGTAGCGGGGGACTACGAGCAGTACTTC. This sequence encodes CASSLLVAGDYEQYF. The J gene is TRBJ2-5, the V gene TRBV5-1, with 9 bases aligning to TRBD2. The better agreement between TRBJ2-7 and the DNA end casts doubt on the J call. Germline V CDR1 and CDR2: SGHRS, YFSETQ. This CDR3 region has 15 residues.

The V and J genes are TRBV27 and TRBJ2-5; the match to TRBD2 covers 10 bases. CDR1 MNHEY and CDR2 SMNVEV come from the germline V gene (reference sequence). The CDR3 extends over 14 amino acids. Unmatched junction bases numbered 3, after V lost 3 bases and J lost 5 bases. Written as DNA, the CDR3 is TGTGCCAGCAGTTTTGTAGCGGGAGGCGAGACCCAGTACTTC. It translates to CASSFVAGGETQYF.

CDR3 bases: TGTGCCAGCAGCCCCGCACTAGCGCCGATAGAGCAGTTCTTC. This encodes CASSPALAPIEQFF. This sequence joins TRBV28 and TRBJ2-1; TRBD2 agrees at 7 bases. The germline gives CDR1 MDHEN, CDR2 SYDVKM. The CDR3 covers 14 residues. V shed 6 bases and J 10 bases; nucleotides not matched to a gene: 12.

This chain connects TRBV7-9 to TRBJ2-2, with a possible D match to TRBD1 (6 bases). V was pared by 2 bases and J by 4 bases, with 17 bases between. Germline V lookup: CDR1 SEHNR, CDR2 FQNEAQ (reference sequence). This CDR3 contains 17 residues. The CDR3 coding sequence is TGTGCCAGCAGCTTACGGCGAACAGGGAGAGCCACCGGGGAGCTGTTTTTT. This translates into CASSLRRTGRATGELFF.

CDR3 sequence (DNA): TGTGCCAGCAGTCAGGGGGGCGAAAAACTGTTTTTT. Translating gives CASSQGGEKLFF. The rearrangement links TRBV28 to TRBJ1-4; 7 bases are a match to TRBD1. Germline CDR1 and CDR2: MDHEN and SYDVKM. The CDR3 runs to 12 residues. Trimming at V came to 5 bases and at J to 8 bases, leaving 2 bases not matched to a gene.

The chain links TRBV7-7 to TRBJ2-2, with 9 bases aligning to TRBD1. V shed 4 bases, J shed 4 bases, and the junction held 4 bases outside the gene matches. CDR3 size: 15 residues. Germline V gene data show CDR1 as SSHAT and CDR2 as FNYEAQ (reference sequence). CDR3 residues: CASSSGQGGTGELFF. The DNA of the CDR3 is TGTGCCAGCAGCTCGGGACAGGGAGGCACCGGGGAGCTGTTTTTT.

The chain employs TRBV30 and TRBJ1-5; D unclear. CDR1 and CDR2 from the germline V gene are GTSNPN and SVGIG (reference sequence). Trimming stripped 3 bases from V and 3 bases from J, with 12 bases between. This CDR3 contains 14 residues. CDR3 residues: CAWSPRPTNQPQHF. The CDR3 coding sequence is TGTGCCTGGAGCCCGCGGCCGACCAATCAGCCCCAGCATTTT. The whole variable domain, filled in from reference TRBV30 and TRBJ1-5, reads SQTIHQWPATLVQPVGSPLSLECTVEGTSNPNLYWYRQAAGRGLQLLFYSVGIGQISSEVPQNLSASRPQDRQFILSSKKLLLSDSGFYLCAWSPRPTNQPQHFGDGTRLSIL.

To note about this clone: Different DNA sequences within this sample yield the same CDR3. This chain joins TRBV19 and TRBJ1-5, with 7 bases matching TRBD1. The V gene end was trimmed by 9 bases and the J gene end by 2 bases; junction bases not matched to a gene: 4. The CDR3 covers 13 residues. Germline-derived CDR1 and CDR2 are LNHDA and SQIVND (reference sequence). The CDR3 protein is CASRGEGNQPQHF. As DNA, the CDR3 is TGTGCCAGCAGGGGGGAGGGCAATCAGCCCCAGCATTTT.

This clone showed up just once. The chain couples TRBV19 to TRBJ2-5, with 9 bases fitting TRBD1. This CDR3 region has 16 residues. The trim removed 3 bases at V and 4 bases at J, leaving 9 bases unmatched. The germline V gene has CDR1 LNHDA and CDR2 SQIVND (reference sequence). The CDR3 DNA reads TGTGCCAGTAGTATCCTCTCAGACAGGGGGAGAGAGACCCAGTACTTC. Translation: CASSILSDRGRETQYF.

V is TRBV6-5 and J is TRBJ1-1, with 9 bases aligning to TRBD1. Germline lookup yields CDR1 MNHEY and CDR2 SVGAGI. The CDR3 extends over 13 amino acids. V dropped 8 bases and J dropped 11; count of bases not matched to a gene: 12. CDR3 protein: CASAFNRGPEAFF. The CDR3 nucleotides are TGTGCCAGCGCCTTCAACAGGGGGCCCGAGGCTTTCTTT.

As concerns this clone: Other nucleotide sequences from this sample produce the same CDR3. V usage is TRBV30 and J usage is TRBJ2-2; TRBD2 matches at 10 bases. CDR3 length: 15 amino acids. CDR1 is GTSNPN and CDR2 is SVGIG in the germline V gene (reference sequence). Germline trimming cut 0 bases from V and 6 bases from J; bases unmatched to any gene: 4. The CDR3 loop reads CAWSVRLAGAGELFF. The CDR3 DNA is TGTGCCTGGAGTGTAAGGCTAGCGGGGGCCGGGGAGCTGTTTTTT.

J is TRBJ1-2 and V is TRBV4-3, with D uncertain. Germline V CDR1 and CDR2: LGHNA, YSLEER. This CDR3 has 14 amino acids. V lost 4 bases, J lost 3 bases, and 12 bases lay in between. The CDR3 DNA follows: TGCGCCAGCAGCCTCGACCGCGGGGACTATGGCTACACCTTC. This gives the protein CASSLDRGDYGYTF.

The chain has TRBV6-1 and TRBJ1-2, with a weak D call TRBD1 (6 bases). The V end lost 4 bases, the J end lost 4 bases, and 13 bases lay between the germline ends. The germline CDR1 and CDR2 sequences are MNHNS and SASEGT. CDR3 length: 14 residues. CDR3 loop: CASSAGQILYGYTF. The CDR3 DNA sequence: TGTGCCAGCAGTGCAGGACAGATACTCTATGGCTACACCTTC.

This rearrangement joins TRBV5-1 to TRBJ1-2, with D perhaps TRBD1 (5 bases). Trimming took 2 bases from V and 2 from J, leaving 10 bases between them. Germline V gene data show CDR1 as SGHRS and CDR2 as YFSETQ. The CDR3 spans 14 residues. CDR3 in amino acids: CASSLRDSNYGYTF. CDR3 DNA sequence: TGCGCCAGCAGCTTACGCGACAGCAACTATGGCTACACCTTC. The whole variable domain, remainder taken from reference TRBV5-1 and TRBJ1-2, is KAGVTQTPRYLIKTRGQQVTLSCSPISGHRSVSWYQQTPGQGLQFLFEYFSETQRNKGNFPGRFSGRQFSNSRSEMNVSTLELGDSALYLCASSLRDSNYGYTFGSGTRLTVV.

This chain connects TRBV7-9 to TRBJ2-7, with 8 bases that match TRBD2. Germline values: CDR1 SEHNR, CDR2 FQNEAQ (reference sequence). CDR3 length equals 14 residues. V was pared by 4 bases and J by 4 bases, with 6 bases of the junction left unmatched. Here the CDR3 reads CASSSLAGSYEQYF. The DNA of the CDR3 is TGTGCCAGCAGCTCCTTAGCGGGATCGTACGAGCAGTACTTC.

Of note for this clone: The sample carries other DNA sequences with the same CDR3. The chain links TRBV30 to TRBJ1-5, with 9 positions matching TRBD1. The germline V gene encodes CDR1 GTSNPN and CDR2 SVGIG (reference sequence). Losses at the gene ends were 3 bases for V and 0 bases for J; bases not matched to a gene: 15. The CDR3 covers 19 residues. This CDR3 reads CAWREGGTGTLNSNQPQHF. CDR3 in DNA: TGTGCCTGGAGGGAGGGAGGGACAGGGACCCTTAATAGCAATCAGCCCCAGCATTTT.

This clone was seen more than once but under ten times. The rearrangement links TRBV28 to TRBJ1-3; the match to TRBD1 covers 9 bases. The germline gives CDR1 MDHEN, CDR2 SYDVKM. V gave up 4 bases and J gave up 0 bases; unmatched junction bases: 19. The CDR3 is 21 residues long. CDR3 sequence reads: CASSSHPWGTGSPSSGNTIYF. CDR3 DNA sequence: TGTGCCAGCAGTTCTCACCCTTGGGGGACAGGGAGCCCCTCCTCTGGAAACACCATATATTTT.

This sequence joins TRBV11-2 and TRBJ2-7; 9 bases are shared with TRBD1. Per the germline V gene, CDR1 is SGHAT and CDR2 is FQNNGV. The CDR3 extends over 13 amino acids. The J segment lost 10 bases and the V segment lost 0 bases, leaving 4 bases of the junction unmatched. In nucleotides, the CDR3 is TGTGCCAGCAGCTTAGAGGGGGACAGGGAACAGTACTTC. This translates into CASSLEGDREQYF.

The chain recombines TRBV19 with TRBJ2-7, with D unresolved. CDR3 size: 14 residues. Trimming removed 0 bases from V and 3 bases from J, with 9 bases in between. Germline values: CDR1 LNHDA, CDR2 SQIVND (reference sequence). For the CDR3, the DNA is TGTGCCAGTAGTATAGATCCCGCCGGCTACGAGCAGTACTTC. This translates into CASSIDPAGYEQYF.

This chain connects TRBV6-5 to TRBJ2-2; 7 nucleotides line up with TRBD2. The V gene's germline CDR1 is MNHEY and CDR2 SVGAGI. V shed 8 bases and J 6 bases; nucleotides not matched to a gene: 12. The CDR3 covers 15 residues. In nucleotides, the CDR3 is TGTGCCAGCCGACCCTCAGTGACTAGCTCCGGGGAGCTGTTTTTT. It translates to CASRPSVTSSGELFF.

This clone has only one observation. The V gene is TRBV18, the J gene TRBJ1-1; the D gene is possibly TRBD1 (5 bases). CDR1 is KGHSH, CDR2 LQKENI, per germline. Trimming pared 3 bases from V and 0 bases from J, leaving 11 bases between. CDR3 length equals 15 residues. The CDR3 loop reads CASSPRTPLNTEAFF. CDR3 sequence (DNA): TGTGCCAGCTCACCCCGGACACCTCTGAACACTGAAGCTTTCTTT.

CDR3 region: CASSLGRQGARQPQHF. CDR3 bases: TGTGCCAGCAGCTTAGGAAGACAGGGGGCCAGGCAGCCCCAGCATTTT. The genes are TRBV7-8 and TRBJ1-5, with 10 positions matching TRBD1. Trimming at V came to 1 base and at J to 7 bases, leaving 7 bases not matched to a gene. CDR1 SGHVS and CDR2 FQNEAQ come from the germline V gene. This CDR3 spans 16 amino acids. The variable domain in full, completed from reference TRBV7-8 and TRBJ1-5, reads GAGVSQSPRYKVAKRGQDVALRCDPISGHVSLFWYQQALGQGPEFLTYFQNEAQLDKSGLPSDRFFAERPEGSVSTLKIQRTQQEDSAVYLCASSLGRQGARQPQHFGDGTRLSIL.

The CDR3 is CASSAHGVMNTEAFF. The CDR3 nucleotides are TGTGCCAGCAGCGCACATGGAGTCATGAACACTGAAGCTTTCTTT. The chain links TRBV9 to TRBJ1-1; the D is unclear. The CDR3 is 15 residues long. The V gene lost 3 bases and the J gene lost 0 bases, with 12 bases spanning the gap. Germline V gives CDR1 SGDLS, CDR2 YYNGEE.

V gene TRBV28 combines with J gene TRBJ2-5, with TRBD1 identical over 9 bases. CDR3 size: 16 residues. Trimming removed 3 bases from V and 2 bases from J; junction bases left unmatched: 7. The germline CDR1 and CDR2 sequences are MDHEN and SYDVKM. CDR3 bases: TGTGCCAGCAGTTTTTGGGACAGGGCGTCTCAAGAGACCCAGTACTTC. The encoded protein is CASSFWDRASQETQYF.